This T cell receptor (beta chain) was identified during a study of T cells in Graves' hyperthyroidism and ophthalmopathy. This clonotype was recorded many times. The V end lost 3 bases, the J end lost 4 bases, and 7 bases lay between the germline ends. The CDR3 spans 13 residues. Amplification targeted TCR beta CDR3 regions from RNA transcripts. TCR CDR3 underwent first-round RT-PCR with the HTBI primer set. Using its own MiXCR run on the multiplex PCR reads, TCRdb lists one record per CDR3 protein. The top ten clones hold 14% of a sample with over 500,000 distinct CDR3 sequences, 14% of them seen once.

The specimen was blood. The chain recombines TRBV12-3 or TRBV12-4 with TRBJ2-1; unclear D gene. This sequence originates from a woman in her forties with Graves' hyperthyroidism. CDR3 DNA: TGTGCCAGCAGTTTTCGTATTTACAATGAGCAGTTCTTC. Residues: CASSFRIYNEQFF.